This is a list of T cell receptor beta chains from one sample in a study of shared clonotypes between healthy human individuals. Repertoires were generated with immunoSEQ multiplex PCR, while TCRdb's copy carries only in-frame clones and drops some. There are around 510,000 clones in the sample; around 77% occur only once, and more than 10% lies in the top ten. Material: PBMCs. The receptors here all came from a woman in her 40s in good health. Some clones in this sample may be carry-over from other donors' samples. CDR3s include the opening cysteine and the closing phenylalanine or tryptophan. The D gene is left open where the match is weak. The listing skips clone size in some rows; elsewhere it reads once, few, many or a size class.

d_gene	abundance	v_gene	j_gene	CDR3aa	CDR3nt
-	-	TRBV5-1	TRBJ2-7	CASSPLGGPEQYF	TGCGCCAGCAGCCCCCTCGGGGGTCCCGAGCAGTACTTC
-	-	TRBV5-4	TRBJ1-3	CASSSSGRAGNTIYF	TGTGCCAGCAGCTCCAGTGGGAGGGCTGGAAACACCATATATTTT
-	-	TRBV7-2	TRBJ2-1	CASSLGRANEQFF	TGTGCCAGCAGCTTAGGTCGGGCCAATGAGCAGTTCTTC
-	-	TRBV19	TRBJ2-5	CASSIGRRETQYF	TGTGCCAGTAGTATCGGGCGTCGAGAGACCCAGTACTTC
TRBD1	-	TRBV6-6	TRBJ2-7	CASTDAGTGDYEQYF	TGTGCCAGCACCGACGCCGGGACAGGGGATTACGAGCAGTACTTC
-	few	TRBV5-5	TRBJ2-2	CASTVYRTALNTGELFF	TGTGCCAGCACCGTCTACAGGACAGCGTTAAACACCGGGGAGCTGTTTTTT
-	-	TRBV2	TRBJ2-1	CASSRPANNEQFF	TGTGCCAGCAGCCGACCAGCTAACAATGAGCAGTTCTTC
-	-	TRBV2	TRBJ2-2	CASILGGQNTGELFF	-
TRBD2	many	TRBV4-3	TRBJ2-1	CASSQDYPASGSLYNEQFF	TGCGCCAGCAGCCAAGATTACCCAGCTAGCGGGAGTCTTTACAATGAGCAGTTCTTC
-	-	TRBV5-1	TRBJ2-1	CASSLVAGSYNEQFF	TGCGCCAGCAGCTTGGTCGCGGGGTCCTACAATGAGCAGTTCTTC
TRBD2	-	TRBV5-1	TRBJ2-1	CASSELAGSYNEQFF	TGCGCCAGCAGCGAGCTAGCGGGATCCTACAATGAGCAGTTCTTC
-	few	TRBV11-2	TRBJ2-7	CASSPPEGNYEQYF	TGTGCCAGCAGCCCCCCCGAGGGAAACTACGAGCAGTACTTC
TRBD1	-	TRBV7-2	TRBJ2-7	CASSPNRGPPYEQYF	TGTGCCAGCAGCCCCAACAGGGGGCCCCCCTACGAGCAGTACTTC
TRBD2	-	TRBV7-2	TRBJ2-1	CTSSRLAGGIDEQFF	TGTACCAGCAGCAGACTAGCGGGAGGGATCGATGAGCAGTTCTTC
TRBD1	-	TRBV7-8	TRBJ1-1	CASSHTQGAESEAFF	TGTGCCAGCAGCCACACTCAGGGGGCCGAGAGTGAAGCTTTCTTT
TRBD2	-	TRBV7-9	TRBJ2-5	CASSLGFWRGQETQYF	TGTGCCAGCAGCTTAGGCTTCTGGCGGGGGCAAGAGACCCAGTACTTC
TRBD2	-	TRBV7-6	TRBJ2-3	CASSPRAGTSGSPDTQYF	TGTGCCAGCAGCCCTCGAGCAGGGACTAGCGGGAGTCCAGATACGCAGTATTTT
-	once	TRBV6-1	TRBJ2-1	CASSERNTAGSYNEQFF	TGTGCCAGCAGTGAAAGAAATACGGCCGGTTCTTACAATGAGCAGTTCTTC
-	-	TRBV18	TRBJ1-1	CASSPPTTGLNTEAFF	TGTGCCAGCTCACCACCGACGACAGGACTGAACACTGAAGCTTTCTTT
-	-	TRBV7-9	TRBJ2-5	CASSPGPLGRETQYF	TGTGCCAGCAGCCCGGGACCCCTGGGTAGGGAGACCCAGTACTTC
TRBD1	-	TRBV28	TRBJ1-2	CASSLPGQDYGYTF	TGTGCCAGCAGTTTACCGGGACAGGACTATGGCTACACCTTC
-	-	TRBV30	TRBJ1-5	CAWSRGERQPQHF	TGTGCCTGGAGTCGGGGGGAGAGGCAGCCCCAGCATTTT
TRBD1	once	TRBV7-9	TRBJ2-7	CASSSTGTGGGREQYF	TGTGCCAGCAGCTCGACCGGGACAGGGGGCGGAAGGGAGCAGTACTTC
-	-	TRBV5-1	TRBJ2-5	CASSLGTVLETQYF	TGCGCCAGCAGCTTGGGGACAGTGCTGGAGACCCAGTACTTC
TRBD2	once	TRBV14	TRBJ2-3	CASSPRLAGATDTQYF	TGTGCCAGCAGCCCGAGATTAGCGGGAGCCACAGATACGCAGTATTTT
-	-	TRBV28	TRBJ1-6	CASSEDGRSHF	TGTGCCAGCAGTGAAGACGGGAGGAGCCACTTT
-	-	TRBV9	TRBJ1-1	CASSVGQTYTEAFF	TGTGCCAGCAGCGTAGGACAGACCTACACTGAAGCTTTCTTT
-	-	TRBV15	TRBJ2-1	CATSRAGLSNEQFF	TGTGCCACCAGCAGAGCCGGACTGTCCAATGAGCAGTTCTTC
TRBD2	-	TRBV5-6	TRBJ2-3	CASIRRGLATDTQYF	TGTGCCAGCATTCGGCGCGGACTAGCCACAGATACGCAGTATTTT
-	-	TRBV27	TRBJ2-7	CASSSAPAGEQYF	TGTGCCAGCAGTTCGGCCCCAGCGGGCGAGCAGTACTTC
TRBD2	-	TRBV5-1	TRBJ2-7	CASSAGTTAYEQYF	TGCGCCAGCAGCGCCGGGACTACCGCCTACGAGCAGTACTTC
-	-	TRBV13	TRBJ2-6	CASSLTWTGANVLTF	TGTGCCAGCAGCTTAACATGGACTGGGGCCAACGTCCTGACTTTC